This T cell receptor (beta chain) stems from a study of blood T cells in healthy people across ages. Notes on the study in general: Higher diversity, along with more naive CD4+ cells, distinguished long-lived donors from aged donors. While age rose, TCR beta diversity per million T cells dropped in a roughly linear way.

Sample-barcoded 5' priming and a J-beta primer mix drove a second PCR of about 6 to 12 cycles. TCRdb re-derived calls from the 5' RACE reads in MiXCR, one entry per CDR3 protein. Among just over 800,000 distinct CDR3 sequences, about 59% were seen once, and the ten largest hold 25% to 30%. Total RNA, at least 5 micrograms per sample, came from PBMCs. Concerning this clonotype itself: Its antigen is undetermined.

Sample: blood. The sequence came from a man in his thirties or forties in good health.

CDR3 loop: CASGEGAFYGYTF. The CDR3 bases are TGTGCCAGCGGTGAGGGGGCCTTCTATGGCTACACCTTC. This rearrangement joins TRBV27 to TRBJ1-2; 7 positions match TRBD1. Losses at the gene ends were 8 bases for V and 4 bases for J; bases not matched to a gene: 7. The CDR3 loop spans 13 amino acids. CDR1 MNHEY and CDR2 SMNVEV come from the germline V gene (reference sequence).